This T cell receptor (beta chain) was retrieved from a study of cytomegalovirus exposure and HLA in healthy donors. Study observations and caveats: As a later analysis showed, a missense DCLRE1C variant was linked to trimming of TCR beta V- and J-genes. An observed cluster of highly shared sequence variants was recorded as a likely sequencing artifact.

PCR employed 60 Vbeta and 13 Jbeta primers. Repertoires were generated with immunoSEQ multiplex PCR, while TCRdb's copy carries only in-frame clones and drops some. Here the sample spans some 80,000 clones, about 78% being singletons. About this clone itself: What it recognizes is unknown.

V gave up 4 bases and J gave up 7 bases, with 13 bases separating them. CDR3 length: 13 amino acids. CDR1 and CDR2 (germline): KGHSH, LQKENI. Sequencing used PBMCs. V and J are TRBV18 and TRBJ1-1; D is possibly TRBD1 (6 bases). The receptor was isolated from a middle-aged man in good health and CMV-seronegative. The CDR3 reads CASSQLRTDEAFF. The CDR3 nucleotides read TGTGCCAGCTCACAACTACGGACAGATGAAGCTTTCTTT.